Sequencing of this TCR beta chain was carried out in a study of CXCR3-negative and CXCR3-positive naive CD8 T cells. In triplicate, each CD8+ T cell subset was sorted at 300,000 cells per replicate. With UMI labels, 5' RACE was used to prepare the TRB cDNA libraries. Each CDR3 protein gets one entry in TCRdb, which reprocessed the 5' RACE reads and gives no DNA. The sample's table shows tens of thousands of distinct CDR3 sequences. General study points: Diversity ran similarly high across both naive subsets but far lower in memory CD8+ cells.

Note on this clonotype: The antigen is undetermined.

The sequenced sample consisted of naive CXCR3- CD8+ T cells from blood. Indicated subset: CD45RO-CCR7+CD27+CD95- naive CD8+ T cells lacking CXCR3 (TNR3-). This clonotype was obtained from a human donor in good health. Some clones in this sample may be carry-over from other donors' samples.

CDR3: CASSQDVSGSYNEQFF. This sequence joins TRBV4-3 and TRBJ2-1. The CDR3 is 16 residues long. Germline CDR1 and CDR2: LGHNA and YSLEER.